The clone carrying this T cell receptor (beta chain) was seen a handful of times. The CDR3 length is 16 residues. The V end lost 3 bases, the J end lost 8 bases, and 18 bases lay between the germline ends. Germline V gene lookup returns CDR1 SGHNT and CDR2 YYREEE (reference sequence). The data were taken from a study of early T cells in non-severe SARS-CoV-2 infection. TCRdb re-derived calls from the 5' RACE reads in MiXCR, one entry per CDR3 protein. The sample contains some 12,000 distinct CDR3 sequences, around 4.8% of which appear only once. V usage is TRBV5-4 and J usage is TRBJ1-6; no definite D call. The sample taken for sequencing was whole blood. This receptor was taken from an adult who was a healthcare worker with PCR-confirmed SARS-CoV-2 infection or an uninfected control (not recorded which). The CDR3 region is CASSSGLRMTDSPLHF. The CDR3 coding sequence is TGTGCCAGCAGCTCCGGTTTGAGGATGACGGATTCACCCCTCCACTTT.